Detailed here is one T cell receptor beta chain. This clonotype was found a few times. Which antigen it targets is not known. The sample holds no much larger clone one base away, and base qualities are not on file. V loses 3 bases, J loses 0 bases, and the germline ends lie 9 bases apart. The CDR3 holds 15 amino acids from the cysteine to the phenylalanine. The kept DNA is CDR3 alone, 45 bases in frame from the first base. The data originate from a study of response to subunit inactivated influenza vaccine (dated by TCRdb to 2017 to 2018). Regarding the complete study: Deep quantitative T cell receptor repertoire profiling was used in the study to track responses to a trivalent subunit inactivated influenza vaccine.

Libraries were constructed by RT-PCR. Sequenced using an Illumina HiSeq 2500. TCRdb ran its own pipeline on the public reads, namely fastp trimming at Q25 and MiXCR clone calling, and kept in-frame beta chains. Identical CDR3 proteins give one entry, which carries the most common genes and DNA. In all, the sample holds hundreds of thousands of distinct CDR3 sequences, and 15% to 20% of those were seen once. Approximately 10% of the sample is held by the ten biggest clonotypes. The full study reports these points: The authors suggested that each seasonal influenza vaccination may recruit only a limited number of new T cells.

The specimen comprised PBMCs from blood, sampled approximately 5 days after vaccination. The clonotype comes from a man aged 50 or older who received an inactivated influenza vaccine. Donor details come from another sample of the same person, matched by shared clones. The chain was built from TRBV12-3 or TRBV12-4 and TRBJ2-4; the D gene assignment is ambiguous. CDR3 reads: CASSFESLAKNIQYF. The DNA sequence is as follows: TGTGCCAGCAGTTTCGAGAGCCTAGCCAAAAACATTCAGTACTTC.